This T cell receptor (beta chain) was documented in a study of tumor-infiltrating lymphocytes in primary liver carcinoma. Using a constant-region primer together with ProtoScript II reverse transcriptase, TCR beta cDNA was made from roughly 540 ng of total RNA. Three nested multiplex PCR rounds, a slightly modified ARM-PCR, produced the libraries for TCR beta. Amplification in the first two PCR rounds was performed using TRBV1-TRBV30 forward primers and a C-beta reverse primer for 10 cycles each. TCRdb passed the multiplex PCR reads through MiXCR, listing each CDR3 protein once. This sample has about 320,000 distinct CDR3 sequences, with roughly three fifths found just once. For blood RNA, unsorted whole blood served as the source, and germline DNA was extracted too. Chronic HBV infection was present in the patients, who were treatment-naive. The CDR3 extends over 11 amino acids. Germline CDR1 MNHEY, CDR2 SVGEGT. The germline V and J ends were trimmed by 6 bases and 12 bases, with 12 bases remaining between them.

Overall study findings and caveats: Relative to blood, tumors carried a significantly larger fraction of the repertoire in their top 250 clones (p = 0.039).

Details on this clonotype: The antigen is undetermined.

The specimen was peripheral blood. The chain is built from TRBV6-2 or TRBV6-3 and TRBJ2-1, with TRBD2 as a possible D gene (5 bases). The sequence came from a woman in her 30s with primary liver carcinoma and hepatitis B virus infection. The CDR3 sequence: CASRSEGGQFF. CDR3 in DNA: TGTGCCAGCAGGAGCGAGGGTGGGCAGTTCTTC.